This is a list of T cell receptor beta chains from one sample in a study of neurological immune-mediated disorders. TCRdb used MiXCR to reprocess the 5' RACE reads, holding one entry per CDR3 protein. The table has about 58,000 distinct CDR3 sequences, around 3.4% seen once. Sequencing used PBMCs. The receptor set was obtained from an older woman with multiple sclerosis. CDR3s include the opening cysteine and the closing phenylalanine or tryptophan.

J: TRBJ1-2; length: 15; V: TRBV3-1; CDR3: CASSHQTVANYGYTF
J: TRBJ2-3; length: 16; V: TRBV20-1; CDR3: CSASPFGQGSTDTQYF
J: TRBJ1-4; length: 17; V: TRBV9; CDR3: CASSVASMAGGHEKLFF
J: TRBJ2-1; length: 11; V: TRBV7-9; CDR3: CASSRFDEQFF
J: TRBJ1-5; length: 15; V: TRBV16; CDR3: CASSRGTGVYQPQHF
J: TRBJ1-1; length: 12; V: TRBV20-1; CDR3: CSARSANTEAFF
J: TRBJ2-1; length: 14; V: TRBV6-5; CDR3: CASGQLSSYNEQFF
J: TRBJ2-1; length: 17; V: TRBV7-3; CDR3: CASSLAKGRFSYNEQFF
J: TRBJ1-1; length: 15; V: TRBV7-3; CDR3: CASSLDTGSRTEAFF
J: TRBJ1-1; length: 14; V: TRBV10-3; CDR3: CAIRRQGLVTEAFF
J: TRBJ2-1; length: 16; V: TRBV7-2; CDR3: CASSSSGTGAYNEQFF
J: TRBJ1-1; length: 14; V: TRBV20-1; CDR3: CSARAGTENTEAFF
J: TRBJ2-2; length: 17; V: TRBV5-1; CDR3: CASSLPGTAFIAGELFF
J: TRBJ2-1; length: 15; V: TRBV11-2; CDR3: CASSFGQGAYNEQFF
J: TRBJ2-7; length: 15; V: TRBV5-6; CDR3: CASSLVGGRSYEQYF
J: TRBJ2-4; length: 19; V: TRBV2; CDR3: CASSEGVRLRNLAKNIQYF
J: TRBJ2-7; length: 13; V: TRBV7-2; CDR3: CASREGAEIQQYF
J: TRBJ2-3; length: 15; V: TRBV20-1; CDR3: CSARMDRGSTDTQYF
J: TRBJ2-2; length: 19; V: TRBV3-1; CDR3: CASSQDGFRAGAYTGELFF
J: TRBJ2-2; length: 15; V: TRBV5-4; CDR3: CASSWTSGFAGELFF
J: TRBJ2-7; length: 13; V: TRBV28; CDR3: CASSLSPGYEQYF
J: TRBJ2-7; length: 14; V: TRBV18; CDR3: CASSPNTGGGEQYF
J: TRBJ1-1; length: 12; V: TRBV2; CDR3: CASSESNTEAFF
J: TRBJ2-2; length: 13; V: TRBV7-3; CDR3: CASRDRNTGELFF
J: TRBJ1-6; length: 14; V: TRBV20-1; CDR3: CSASTGTGGSPLHF
J: TRBJ1-6; length: 15; V: TRBV5-1; CDR3: CASSLARASDSPLHF
J: TRBJ2-7; length: 18; V: TRBV15; CDR3: CATSRATSGDKSSYEQYF
J: TRBJ2-7; length: 14; V: TRBV20-1; CDR3: CSARRRRDNYEQYF
J: TRBJ2-7; length: 12; V: TRBV6-2/TRBV6-3; CDR3: CASRALSYEQYF
J: TRBJ2-1; length: 17; V: TRBV18; CDR3: CASSPLAGVRLNNEQFF
J: TRBJ1-3; length: 16; V: TRBV27; CDR3: CASSLSGGVSGNTIYF
J: TRBJ2-3; length: 15; V: TRBV3-1; CDR3: CASSVEDTSTDTQYF
J: TRBJ2-7; length: 16; V: TRBV5-1; CDR3: CASTEKDTSYSYEQYF
J: TRBJ2-1; length: 15; V: TRBV12-3/TRBV12-4; CDR3: CASSFRGTPDNEQFF
J: TRBJ2-1; length: 15; V: TRBV18; CDR3: CASSHTGGGYNEQFF
J: TRBJ1-2; length: 14; V: TRBV28; CDR3: CASSLYSGDGGYTF
J: TRBJ1-2; length: 13; V: TRBV7-2; CDR3: CASSLAGFYGYTF
J: TRBJ2-7; length: 14; V: TRBV7-8; CDR3: CASSLAPPRYEQYF
J: TRBJ2-3; length: 12; V: TRBV2; CDR3: CASSLSADTQYF
J: TRBJ2-1; length: 15; V: TRBV7-9; CDR3: CASSQTRFGGHEQFF
J: TRBJ2-6; length: 15; V: TRBV7-2; CDR3: CASSPEGWWANVLTF
J: TRBJ1-2; length: 12; V: TRBV29-1; CDR3: CSVGSGPQGYTF
J: TRBJ2-6; length: 15; V: TRBV20-1; CDR3: CSARQGFTGANVLTF
J: TRBJ2-7; length: 14; V: TRBV5-1; CDR3: CASSLADTSYEQYF
J: TRBJ1-2; length: 15; V: TRBV10-3; CDR3: CAISEGAEASYGYTF
J: TRBJ1-6; length: 15; V: TRBV7-2; CDR3: CASSLTRDYNSPLHF
J: TRBJ1-5; length: 17; V: TRBV10-3; CDR3: CAISESRGGNSNQPQHF
J: TRBJ1-1; length: 16; V: TRBV2; CDR3: CASSDGGTFHNTEAFF
J: TRBJ1-4; length: 16; V: TRBV4-1; CDR3: CASSQDGIGLREKLFF
J: TRBJ1-1; length: 15; V: TRBV20-1; CDR3: CSARDLGAGNTEAFF
J: TRBJ2-1; length: 13; V: TRBV29-1; CDR3: CSVDIGALHEQFF